Following are 16 T cell receptor beta chains from one sample sequenced in a study of OX40 agonist ivuxolimab in advanced cancers. The assay was immunoSEQ multiplex PCR, and TCRdb's table has in-frame clones only and misses some. The profile shows approximately 74,000 clones, roughly 85% of them singletons. The sample consisted of CD4+ or CD8+ T cells sorted from blood, taken in a trial of the OX40 agonist ivuxolimab. The receptors here all came from an adult with an advanced solid tumor such as melanoma, head and neck, liver or kidney cancer.

This chain joins TRBV15 and TRBJ2-5, with 8 bases matching TRBD2. There are 16 residues in the CDR3. Trimming removed 0 bases from V and 5 bases from J; junction bases left unmatched: 8. From germline, CDR1 is LNHNV and CDR2 YYDKDF (reference sequence). CDR3 region: CATSREYGGARETQYF. Here the CDR3 DNA reads TGTGCCACCAGCAGAGAATACGGGGGGGCTCGGGAGACCCAGTACTTC.

This clone is a singleton in its sample. The chain is built from TRBV2 and TRBJ2-7, with TRBD2 identical over 11 bases. The germline CDR1 and CDR2 sequences are SNHLY and FYNNEI. Trimming at V came to 6 bases and at J to 3 bases, leaving 4 bases not matched to a gene. The length of the CDR3 is 14 residues. The CDR3 spells CASSFSGGGYEQYF. The DNA for the CDR3 is TGTGCCAGCAGCTTTAGCGGGGGGGGCTACGAGCAGTACTTC.

A single count supports this clone. V usage is TRBV28 and J usage is TRBJ2-4, with 7 bases matching TRBD1. Germline lookup yields CDR1 MDHEN and CDR2 SYDVKM. V trimming: 3 bases; J trimming: 0 bases; junction bases outside the gene matches: 5. The CDR3 loop spans 16 amino acids. The CDR3 DNA is TGTGCCAGCAGTTTGGACAGGACCCTAGCCAAAAACATTCAGTACTTC. As protein: CASSLDRTLAKNIQYF.

The rearrangement links TRBV28 to TRBJ2-5, with D hard to call. The germline V gene encodes CDR1 MDHEN and CDR2 SYDVKM. The V and J ends lost 3 bases and 1 base respectively, with 0 bases between them. This CDR3 is built from 11 residues. The DNA for the CDR3 is TGTGCCAGCAGTTTCCAAGAGACCCAGTACTTC. Residues: CASSFQETQYF. Together with reference TRBV28 and TRBJ2-5, the CDR3 gives the full variable domain: DVKVTQSSRYLVKRTGEKVFLECVQDMDHENMFWYRQDPGLGLRLIYFSYDVKMKEKGDIPEGYSVSREKKERFSLILESASTNQTSMYLCASSFQETQYFGPGTRLLVL.

The chain recombines TRBV6-1 with TRBJ1-5; a weak D match, TRBD1 (5 bases). V was trimmed by 8 bases and J by 3 bases, leaving 17 bases between them. There are 15 residues in the CDR3. The germline gives CDR1 MNHNS, CDR2 SASEGT. CDR3 in amino acids: CASALGGTHNQPQHF. The CDR3 DNA is TGTGCCAGCGCCCTGGGAGGGACCCACAATCAGCCCCAGCATTTT.

The chain has TRBV20-1 and TRBJ2-7; D gene unclear. CDR3 length: 11 amino acids. V was pared by 0 bases and J by 6 bases, with 6 bases between. Germline CDR1 DFQATT, CDR2 SNEGSKA (reference sequence). Here the CDR3 DNA reads TGCAGTGCTAGAGATCCGGGCGAGCAGTACTTC. It encodes CSARDPGEQYF.

The chain links TRBV4-1 to TRBJ1-1; TRBD1 is a possible D gene (5 bases). This CDR3 is 15 amino acids long. V was clipped by 0 bases and J by 4 bases, with 12 bases between them. Germline-derived CDR1 and CDR2 are MGHRA and YSYEKL. The CDR3 protein is CASSQEGARVTEAFF. CDR3 nucleotide sequence: TGCGCCAGCAGCCAAGAAGGGGCGAGAGTCACTGAAGCTTTCTTT.

The chain employs TRBV10-3 and TRBJ1-3; D gene ambiguous. CDR3 length: 17 amino acids. Trimming removed 0 bases at V and 0 bases at J, with 12 bases between. From germline, CDR1 is ENHRY and CDR2 SYGVKD. In DNA form, the CDR3 reads TGTGCCATCAGTGAGTCGGCCGGGCTCTCCTCTGGAAACACCATATATTTT. Translated: CAISESAGLSSGNTIYF.

This clone has a single count. The CDR3 bases are TGTGCCAGCAGCCGTGGGCGGAACACTGAAGCTTTCTTT. This codes for CASSRGRNTEAFF. This sequence joins TRBV7-7 and TRBJ1-1, with no clear D. Deletions cut 5 bases from V and 1 base from J, with 8 bases between. Germline values: CDR1 SSHAT, CDR2 FNYEAQ (reference sequence). This CDR3 is 13 amino acids long.

V gene TRBV7-9 combines with J gene TRBJ1-4; D perhaps matches TRBD1 (5 bases). Germline V lookup: CDR1 SEHNR, CDR2 FQNEAQ (reference sequence). Deletions cut 5 bases from V and 8 bases from J, with 12 bases between. The CDR3 is 13 residues long. The CDR3 protein is CASSVKGNEKLFF. The CDR3 DNA reads as TGTGCCAGCAGCGTGAAGGGGAACGAAAAACTGTTTTTT. Variable domain in full (rest from reference TRBV7-9 and TRBJ1-4): DTGVSQNPRHKITKRGQNVTFRCDPISEHNRLYWYRQTLGQGPEFLTYFQNEAQLEKSRLLSDRFSAERPKGSFSTLEIQRTEQGDSAMYLCASSVKGNEKLFFGSGTQLSVL.

V gene TRBV6-5 combines with J gene TRBJ2-2; 10 positions agree with TRBD1. V lost 4 bases and J lost 6; bases outside the gene matches: 2. Germline V gene lookup returns CDR1 MNHEY and CDR2 SVGAGI. The CDR3 has 14 residues. This chain's CDR3 is CASSFGQGAGELFF. Here the CDR3 DNA reads TGTGCCAGCAGTTTCGGACAGGGGGCCGGGGAGCTGTTTTTT.

The chain joins TRBV5-8 to TRBJ2-7; 7 bases map to TRBD1. Germline V gene lookup returns CDR1 SGHTS and CDR2 YDEGEE. Trimming cost V 3 bases and J 0 bases; bases outside gene matches: 12. The CDR3 length is 17 residues. DNA of the CDR3: TGTGCCAGCAGCTCTCCTACCCCGGGACAGACCTCCTACGAGCAGTACTTC. It translates to CASSSPTPGQTSYEQYF.

The rearrangement joins TRBV5-1 to TRBJ2-3; D is unclear. V lost 0 bases, J lost 2 bases, and 7 bases lay in between. Germline CDR1 is SGHRS and CDR2 is YFSETQ. The CDR3 extends over 14 amino acids. The CDR3 region has the DNA TGCGCCAGCAGCTTGGGGGCAGCCACAGATACGCAGTATTTT. Translating it yields CASSLGAATDTQYF.

This chain connects TRBV7-9 to TRBJ2-1; 10 nucleotides align to TRBD2. V lost 5 bases and J lost 9; bases outside the gene matches: 10. The CDR3 extends over 15 amino acids. Germline V gives CDR1 SEHNR, CDR2 FQNEAQ (reference sequence). Here the CDR3 reads CASSISGTSVGEQFF. As DNA, the CDR3 is TGTGCCAGCAGCATCTCCGGGACTAGCGTAGGTGAGCAGTTCTTC.

The chain uses TRBV27 and TRBJ1-3, with a possible D match to TRBD1 (6 bases). Germline V gene data show CDR1 as MNHEY and CDR2 as SMNVEV (reference sequence). The CDR3 covers 16 residues. V lost 6 bases to trimming and J lost 2 bases, with 17 bases between them. CDR3 region: CASSRGGMWPGNTIYF. The DNA for the CDR3 is TGTGCCAGCAGCAGGGGAGGGATGTGGCCTGGAAACACCATATATTTT.

The CDR3 nucleotides are TGTGCCAGCAGCAAAGTTATCACAGCCCTCGCCGAGCAGTACTTC. It codes for CASSKVITALAEQYF. The chain has TRBV21-1 and TRBJ2-7; whether TRBD1, the table's D call, matches the DNA was not checked. TRBV21-1 is classified as a pseudogene. The CDR3 loop spans 15 amino acids.